The following is a T cell receptor beta chain sequence with its context. This specimen comes from a study of blood T cell repertoires in COVID-19. Overall study: Italy, Spain and the United States were the sources of the convalescent and acute COVID-19 samples.

Germline V gives CDR1 WSHSY, CDR2 SAAADI. The CDR3 length is 15 residues. Trimming shortened V by 1 base and J by 1 base, and 10 bases separated the two germline ends. As handled by the study authors: Estimation of nucleated cell counts was performed using reference gene primer amplification. Sequencing was performed with immunoSEQ multiplex PCR; in TCRdb, only in-frame clones are kept and a portion is missing. For V, J and clone size, that table is used; D and trimming come from the DNA. The data hold 240,000 or so clones, with roughly 80% observed a single time. V is TRBV10-2 and J is TRBJ1-2, with unresolved D. The TCR sequence derives from a woman in her late teens or twenties with acute or convalescent COVID-19. Material for sequencing was peripheral blood. CDR3 bases: TGCGCCAGCAGTGAGTGGGTGGGGAGTAACTATGGCTACACCTTC. Amino acids: CASSEWVGSNYGYTF.